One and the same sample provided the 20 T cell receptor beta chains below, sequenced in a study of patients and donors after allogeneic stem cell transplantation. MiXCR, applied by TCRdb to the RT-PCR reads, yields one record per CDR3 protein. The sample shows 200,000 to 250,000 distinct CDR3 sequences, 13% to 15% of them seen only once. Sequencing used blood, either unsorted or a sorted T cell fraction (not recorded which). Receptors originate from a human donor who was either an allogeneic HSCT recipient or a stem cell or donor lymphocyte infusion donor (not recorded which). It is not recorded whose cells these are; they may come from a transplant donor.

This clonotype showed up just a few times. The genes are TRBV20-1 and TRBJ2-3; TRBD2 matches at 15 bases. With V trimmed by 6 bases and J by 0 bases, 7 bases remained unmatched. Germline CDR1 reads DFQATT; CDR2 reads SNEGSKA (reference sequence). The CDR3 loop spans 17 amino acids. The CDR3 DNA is TGCAGTGCCAGTGGGACTAGCGGGGGGTGGAGCACAGATACGCAGTATTTT. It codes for CSASGTSGGWSTDTQYF.

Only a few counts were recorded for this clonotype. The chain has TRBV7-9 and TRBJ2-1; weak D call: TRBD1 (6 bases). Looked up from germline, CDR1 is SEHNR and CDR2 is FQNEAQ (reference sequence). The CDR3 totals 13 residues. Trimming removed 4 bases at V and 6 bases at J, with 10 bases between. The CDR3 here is CASSSGTSNEQFF. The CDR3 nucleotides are TGTGCCAGCAGCTCCGGGACATCCAATGAGCAGTTCTTC.

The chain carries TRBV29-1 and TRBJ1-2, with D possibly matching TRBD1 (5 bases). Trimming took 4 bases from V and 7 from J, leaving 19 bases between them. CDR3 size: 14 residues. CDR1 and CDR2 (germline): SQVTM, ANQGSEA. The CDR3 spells CSVGRGGMGGGYTF. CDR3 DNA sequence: TGCAGCGTTGGCCGGGGGGGAATGGGCGGTGGCTACACCTTC.

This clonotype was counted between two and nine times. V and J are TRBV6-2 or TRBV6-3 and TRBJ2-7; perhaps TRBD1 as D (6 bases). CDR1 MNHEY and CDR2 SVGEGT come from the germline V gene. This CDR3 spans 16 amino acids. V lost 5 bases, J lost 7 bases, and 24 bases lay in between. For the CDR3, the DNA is TGTGCCAGCAGTGACAGGACACAGGGTCCCTTTTCGGAGCAGTACTTC. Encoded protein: CASSDRTQGPFSEQYF.

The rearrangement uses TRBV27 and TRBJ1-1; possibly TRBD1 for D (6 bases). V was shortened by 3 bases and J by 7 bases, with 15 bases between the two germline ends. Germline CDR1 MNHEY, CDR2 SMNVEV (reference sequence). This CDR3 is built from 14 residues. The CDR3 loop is CASSFRRQALEAFF. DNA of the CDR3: TGTGCCAGCAGTTTTCGAAGACAGGCCCTTGAAGCTTTCTTT.

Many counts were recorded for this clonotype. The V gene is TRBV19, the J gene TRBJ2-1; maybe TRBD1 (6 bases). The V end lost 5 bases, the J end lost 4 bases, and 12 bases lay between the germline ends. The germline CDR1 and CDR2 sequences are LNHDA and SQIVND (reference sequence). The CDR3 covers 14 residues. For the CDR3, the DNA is TGTGCCAGTAGTCAACAGGGCGTATACAATGAGCAGTTCTTC. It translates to CASSQQGVYNEQFF.

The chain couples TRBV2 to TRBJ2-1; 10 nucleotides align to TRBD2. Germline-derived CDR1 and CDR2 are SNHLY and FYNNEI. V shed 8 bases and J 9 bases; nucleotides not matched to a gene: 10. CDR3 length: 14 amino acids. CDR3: CASQPTSGFAEQFF. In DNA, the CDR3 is TGTGCCAGCCAACCGACTAGCGGGTTCGCTGAGCAGTTCTTC. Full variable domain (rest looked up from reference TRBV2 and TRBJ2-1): EPEVTQTPSHQVTQMGQEVILRCVPISNHLYFYWYRQILGQKVEFLVSFYNNEISEKSEIFDDQFSVERPDGSNFTLKIRSTKLEDSAMYFCASQPTSGFAEQFFGPGTRLTVL.

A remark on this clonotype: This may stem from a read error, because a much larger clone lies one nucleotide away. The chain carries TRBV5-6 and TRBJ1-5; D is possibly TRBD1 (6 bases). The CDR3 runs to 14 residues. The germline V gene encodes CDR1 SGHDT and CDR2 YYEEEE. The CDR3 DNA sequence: TGTGCCTGCAGCTCGGACAGCACCGATCAGCCCCAGCATTTT. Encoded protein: CACSSDSTDQPQHF.

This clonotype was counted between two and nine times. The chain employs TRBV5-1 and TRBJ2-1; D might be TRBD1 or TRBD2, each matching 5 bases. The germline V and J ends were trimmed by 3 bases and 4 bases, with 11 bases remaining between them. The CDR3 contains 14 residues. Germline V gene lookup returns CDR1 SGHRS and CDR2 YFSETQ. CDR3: CASSSGTKYNEQFF. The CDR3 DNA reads TGCGCCAGCAGCTCGGGGACGAAGTACAATGAGCAGTTCTTC.

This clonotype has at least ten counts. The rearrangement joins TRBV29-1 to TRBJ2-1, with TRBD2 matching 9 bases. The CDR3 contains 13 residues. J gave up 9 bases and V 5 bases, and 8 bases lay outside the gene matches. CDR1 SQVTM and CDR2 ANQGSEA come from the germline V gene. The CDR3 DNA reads TGCAGCGTTCGGGCTAGCGGGATTGGTGAGCAGTTCTTC. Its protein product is CSVRASGIGEQFF.

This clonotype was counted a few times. The CDR3 reads CSAIGANGWNTEAFF. The CDR3 region has the DNA TGCAGTGCCATCGGTGCAAACGGGTGGAACACTGAAGCTTTCTTT. The chain links TRBV20-1 to TRBJ1-1; D remains ambiguous. Germline lookup yields CDR1 DFQATT and CDR2 SNEGSKA (reference sequence). The CDR3 is 15 residues long. The V and J ends lost 6 bases and 1 base respectively, with 18 bases between them.

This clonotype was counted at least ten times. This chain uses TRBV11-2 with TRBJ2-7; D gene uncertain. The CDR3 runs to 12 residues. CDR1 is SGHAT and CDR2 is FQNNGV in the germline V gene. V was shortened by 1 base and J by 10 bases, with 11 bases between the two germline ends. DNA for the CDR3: TGTGCCAGCAGCTTAGCCGGATCGAATCAGTACTTC. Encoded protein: CASSLAGSNQYF.

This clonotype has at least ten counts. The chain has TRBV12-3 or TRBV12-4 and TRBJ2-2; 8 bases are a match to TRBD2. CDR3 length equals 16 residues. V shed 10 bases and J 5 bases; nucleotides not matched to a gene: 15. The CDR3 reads CAIRVSGRPRTGELFF. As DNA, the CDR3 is TGTGCCATCAGAGTCAGCGGGAGACCGCGGACCGGGGAGCTGTTTTTT.

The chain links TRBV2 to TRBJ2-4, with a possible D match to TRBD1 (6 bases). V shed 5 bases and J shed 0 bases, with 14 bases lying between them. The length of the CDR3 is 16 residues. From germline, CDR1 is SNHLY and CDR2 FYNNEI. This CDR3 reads CASSTRDKIAKNIQYF. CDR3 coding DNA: TGTGCCAGCAGTACCAGGGACAAGATAGCCAAAAACATTCAGTACTTC.

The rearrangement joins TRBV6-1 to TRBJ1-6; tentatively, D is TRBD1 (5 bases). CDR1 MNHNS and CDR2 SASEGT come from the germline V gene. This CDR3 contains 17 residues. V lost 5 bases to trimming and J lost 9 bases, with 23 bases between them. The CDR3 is CASSKTRPRDLTSPLHF. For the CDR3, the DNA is TGTGCCAGCAGTAAAACGCGCCCCAGGGATCTGACTTCACCCCTCCACTTT.

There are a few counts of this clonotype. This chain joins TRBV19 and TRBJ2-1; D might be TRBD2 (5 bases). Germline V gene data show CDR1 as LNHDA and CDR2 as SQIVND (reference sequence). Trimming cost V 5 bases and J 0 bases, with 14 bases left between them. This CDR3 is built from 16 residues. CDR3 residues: CASSERGSYSYNEQFF. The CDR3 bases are TGTGCCAGTAGTGAACGGGGTTCTTACTCCTACAATGAGCAGTTCTTC.

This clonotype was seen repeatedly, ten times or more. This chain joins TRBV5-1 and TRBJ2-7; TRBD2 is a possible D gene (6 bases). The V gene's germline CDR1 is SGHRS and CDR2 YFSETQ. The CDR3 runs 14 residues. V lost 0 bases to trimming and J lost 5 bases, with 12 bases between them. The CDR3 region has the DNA TGCGCCAGCAGCTTGGAGGGAGGAAGCCACGAGCAGTACTTC. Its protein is CASSLEGGSHEQYF.

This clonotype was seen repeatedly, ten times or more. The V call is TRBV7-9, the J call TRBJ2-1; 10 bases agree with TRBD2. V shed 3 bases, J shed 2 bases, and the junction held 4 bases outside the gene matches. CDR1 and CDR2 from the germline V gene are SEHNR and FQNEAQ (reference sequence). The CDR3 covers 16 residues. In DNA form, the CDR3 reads TGTGCCAGCAGCTTGGCTAGCGGGAGTACCTACAATGAGCAGTTCTTC. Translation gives CASSLASGSTYNEQFF.

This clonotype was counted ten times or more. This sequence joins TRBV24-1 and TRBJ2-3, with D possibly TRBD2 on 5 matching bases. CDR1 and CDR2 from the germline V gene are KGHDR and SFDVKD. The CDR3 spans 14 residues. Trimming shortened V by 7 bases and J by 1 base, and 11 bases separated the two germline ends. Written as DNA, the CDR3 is TGTGCCACCAGCCCCATGAGGGGCACAGATACGCAGTATTTT. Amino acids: CATSPMRGTDTQYF.

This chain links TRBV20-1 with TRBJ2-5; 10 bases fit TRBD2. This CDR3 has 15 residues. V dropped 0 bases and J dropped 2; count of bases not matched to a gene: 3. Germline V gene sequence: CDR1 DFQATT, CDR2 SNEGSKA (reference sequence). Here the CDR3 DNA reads TGCAGTGCTAGAGACTCAGCGGGGGGGCAAGAGACCCAGTACTTC. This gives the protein CSARDSAGGQETQYF.